The clone carrying this T cell receptor beta chain was recorded at least ten times. The data were obtained in a study of blood T cells in healthy people across ages. Study context: Using template switching, researchers captured about one barcoded beta molecule for each two T cells.

Each donor supplied approximately 10 milliliters of peripheral blood. Primers used in a second PCR of about 7 to 12 cycles were a sample-barcoded 5' primer and a J-beta primer mix. TCRdb redid the calling of the 5' RACE reads with MiXCR, one entry per CDR3 protein. The sample includes about 970,000 distinct CDR3 sequences, roughly 51% of them seen just once. Per the germline V gene, CDR1 is SQVTM and CDR2 is ANQGSEA. Trimming removed 7 bases from V and 0 bases from J, with 4 bases in between. The CDR3 extends over 12 amino acids. The V gene is TRBV29-1, the J gene TRBJ2-6, with D unclear. Material for sequencing was blood. The clonotype was recovered from a woman in her fifties or sixties in good health. CDR3 amino acids: CSATSGANVLTF. For the CDR3, the DNA is TGCAGCGCGACCTCTGGGGCCAACGTCCTGACTTTC.